The present TCR beta chain was sequenced within a study of response to subunit inactivated influenza vaccine. In its sample, this clonotype was seen many times. Its antigen is unidentified. Study conclusions and caveats: The study's authors posited that every seasonal influenza vaccination enlists few new T cells.

In TCRdb, the RT-PCR reads were re-called with MiXCR into one record per CDR3 protein. Counted here are 500,000 to 600,000 distinct CDR3 sequences, roughly 10% occurring once; the ten biggest clones make up more than 9.5%. The length of the CDR3 is 14 residues. Trimming removed 2 bases from V and 5 bases from J; junction bases left unmatched: 3. This same sample was also taken into another study, of T cells expressing NK-cell markers. This second study notes: Generation of TCR beta cDNA was performed by 5'RACE template switching incorporating UMIs. Cells sorted as CD3+CD56+NKG2C+, CD3+CD56+NKG2C- and CD3+CD56-NKG2C+ T cells supplied the TCR beta repertoires.

The sample in question was PBMCs from blood, obtained on the day of vaccination. This TCR was sampled from a man aged 45 to 65 who received an inactivated influenza vaccine. The rearrangement joins TRBV12-3 or TRBV12-4 to TRBJ2-5, with TRBD1 identical over 9 bases. In DNA form, the CDR3 reads TGTGCCAGCAGTTTAACAGGGGGCCGGGAGACCCAGTACTTC. It translates to CASSLTGGRETQYF.